These T cell receptor beta chains were read from a single sample in a study of T cells in Graves' hyperthyroidism and ophthalmopathy. TCRdb recomputed calls from the multiplex PCR reads with MiXCR, one row per CDR3 protein. The data show about 560,000 distinct CDR3 sequences, with 14% seen just once and approximately 15% held by the top ten. Specimen: blood. All receptors derive from a woman aged 40 to 55 with Graves' hyperthyroidism. CDR3s include the opening cysteine and the closing phenylalanine or tryptophan. Each record gives: V gene, J gene, CDR3 protein.

v_gene: TRBV30; j_gene: TRBJ2-7; CDR3aa: CAWGQGSYEQYF
v_gene: TRBV7-9; j_gene: TRBJ2-5; CDR3aa: CASSPLEETQYF
v_gene: TRBV12-3/TRBV12-4; j_gene: TRBJ1-4; CDR3aa: CASSSGGGAGEKLFF
v_gene: TRBV20-1; j_gene: TRBJ1-6; CDR3aa: CSASRVGSPLHF
v_gene: TRBV3-1; j_gene: TRBJ2-1; CDR3aa: CASSQDGGSGRVRNEQFF
v_gene: TRBV20-1; j_gene: TRBJ2-3; CDR3aa: CSARVLAGVNTDTQYF
v_gene: TRBV6-1; j_gene: TRBJ2-7; CDR3aa: CASSPSGYSTYEQYF
v_gene: TRBV28; j_gene: TRBJ2-7; CDR3aa: CASSSRLGVYEQYF
v_gene: TRBV20-1; j_gene: TRBJ2-7; CDR3aa: CSAPGDGGGPREQYF
v_gene: TRBV28; j_gene: TRBJ1-4; CDR3aa: CASSRRGGRAHEKLFF